The 29 T cell receptor beta chains below all came from one sample that was sequenced in a study of breast tumors, draining lymph nodes, adjacent tissues. Samples came from axillary lymph nodes draining the breast cancer. TCRdb redid the calling of the multiplex PCR reads with MiXCR, one entry per CDR3 protein. Of about 300,000 distinct CDR3 sequences in the sample, more than 30% are singletons; the top ten hold 0.85% to 1.3%. Sequenced material: axillary lymph node tissue. These receptors were taken from a female donor with breast cancer. Some clones in this sample may be carry-over from other donors' samples.

In this sample, this clonotype turned up many times. The DNA of the CDR3 is TGCAGCGTACGGACGTCGAACACCGGGGAGCTGTTTTTT. It specifies CSVRTSNTGELFF. The J gene is TRBJ2-2, the V gene TRBV29-1; no reliable D call. CDR3 size: 13 residues. Germline V gene sequence: CDR1 SQVTM, CDR2 ANQGSEA. V gave up 6 bases and J gave up 0 bases, with 8 bases separating them.

This clonotype has at least ten counts. J is TRBJ1-2 and V is TRBV5-1; maybe TRBD1 (5 bases). With 4 bases removed from V and 4 bases from J, the gap between germline ends came to 14 bases. Germline V gene sequence: CDR1 SGHRS, CDR2 YFSETQ. The CDR3 has 14 amino acids. The DNA for the CDR3 is TGCGCCAGCAGCCCGGGACTTTCGACCTATGGCTACACCTTC. Amino acids: CASSPGLSTYGYTF.

This clonotype was counted many times. The chain combines TRBV6-1 with TRBJ2-7; tentatively, D is TRBD1 (6 bases). CDR1 is MNHNS and CDR2 is SASEGT in the germline V gene. The V gene lost 4 bases and the J gene lost 2 bases, with 12 bases spanning the gap. There are 14 residues in the CDR3. Here the CDR3 DNA reads TGTGCCAGCAGTGGAGGAACAGGGACCTACGAGCAGTACTTC. Translation gives CASSGGTGTYEQYF.

This clonotype was counted at least ten times. The chain couples TRBV19 to TRBJ2-7; 8 bases agree with TRBD1. Germline V gene data show CDR1 as LNHDA and CDR2 as SQIVND (reference sequence). The CDR3 has 11 residues. The V segment lost 8 bases and the J segment 5 bases; nucleotides outside the gene matches: 2. DNA for the CDR3: TGTGCCAGTTCGGACAGGGACGAGCAGTACTTC. Translated: CASSDRDEQYF. The full variable domain, its missing parts supplied by reference TRBV19 and TRBJ2-7, is DGGITQSPKYLFRKEGQNVTLSCEQNLNHDAMYWYRQDPGQGLRLIYYSQIVNDFQKGDIAEGYSVSREKKESFPLTVTSAQKNPTAFYLCASSDRDEQYFGPGTRLTVT.

The sample holds a few counts of this clonotype. A read error is possible here, since a much larger clone lies one base away. The chain recombines TRBV5-5 with TRBJ2-3, with a possible D match to TRBD1 (6 bases). There are 19 residues in the CDR3. CDR1 is SGHKS, CDR2 YYEKEE, per germline (reference sequence). V was shortened by 0 bases and J by 4 bases, with 24 bases between the two germline ends. CDR3 sequence (DNA): TGTGCCAGCAGCTTGGTGACTACCGGGACACCAGTTCCGCCAGATACGCAGTATTTT. This codes for CASSLVTTGTPVPPDTQYF.

Many counts were recorded for this clonotype. This chain links TRBV5-1 with TRBJ2-7; TRBD1 aligns across 7 bases. V dropped 5 bases and J dropped 1; count of bases not matched to a gene: 15. CDR3 length equals 17 residues. Germline V gene sequence: CDR1 SGHRS, CDR2 YFSETQ. CDR3 bases: TGCGCCAGCAGTCGGAGCCTGTGGACAGGCCAATCCTACGAGCAGTACTTC. It is translated as CASSRSLWTGQSYEQYF.

This clonotype was seen only once. V is TRBV12-3 or TRBV12-4 and J is TRBJ1-4; D is unresolved. V gave up 6 bases and J gave up 10 bases, with 18 bases separating them. This CDR3 comprises 14 residues. The CDR3 here is CASSANSGRVKLFF. CDR3 DNA sequence: TGTGCCAGCAGCGCTAATAGCGGGAGGGTAAAACTGTTTTTT.

This clonotype was detected many times. The chain has TRBV7-9 and TRBJ2-3; 7 bases agree with TRBD2. Germline V lookup: CDR1 SEHNR, CDR2 FQNEAQ (reference sequence). V shed 0 bases and J 3 bases; nucleotides not matched to a gene: 6. The CDR3 has 16 residues. The CDR3 DNA sequence: TGTGCCAGCAGCTTAGCGGGCGGGAGACGAACAGATACGCAGTATTTT. Amino acid sequence: CASSLAGGRRTDTQYF.

The table lists this clonotype with many counts. The V call is TRBV19, the J call TRBJ1-4; possibly TRBD1 for D (5 bases). CDR1 and CDR2 (germline): LNHDA, SQIVND (reference sequence). V lost 1 base, J lost 4 bases, and 13 bases lay in between. The CDR3 runs 16 residues. CDR3 sequence reads: CASSIGRVERNEKLFF. DNA of the CDR3: TGTGCCAGTAGTATAGGCAGGGTAGAGCGTAATGAAAAACTGTTTTTT.

To note about this clonotype: This may arise from a read error, as a much more abundant clone is one base away. This chain's CDR3 is CASSLDRVAEQYF. The CDR3 nucleotides read TGTGCCAGCAGCTTAGACAGGGTGGCCGAGCAGTACTTC. V and J are TRBV11-2 and TRBJ2-7, with TRBD1 as a possible D gene (5 bases). This CDR3 has 13 residues. CDR1 and CDR2 (germline): SGHAT, FQNNGV. V was cut by 0 bases and J by 6 bases, with 9 bases left in between.

The V and J genes are TRBV6-6 and TRBJ1-1, with 9 bases fitting TRBD1. Germline CDR1 MNHNY, CDR2 SVGAGI (reference sequence). J was trimmed by 8 bases and V by 6 bases; bases with no gene match: 16. CDR3 size: 16 residues. Here the CDR3 reads CASRPRMGQGTPEAFF. In DNA form, the CDR3 reads TGTGCCAGCAGACCACGAATGGGACAGGGTACCCCGGAAGCTTTCTTT.

Concerning this clonotype itself: This likely comes from a read error, as the CDR3 has no conserved phenylalanine or tryptophan at its end. This rearrangement joins TRBV11-3 to TRBJ1-5; D ambiguous. The ends were cut back, 5 bases at V and 1 base at J, with 9 bases in the middle. This CDR3 is built from 14 residues. The germline gives CDR1 SGHNT, CDR2 YENEEA. CDR3 region: CASSIRNSNQPQHS. CDR3 nucleotide sequence: TGTGCCAGCAGCATTCGCAACAGCAATCAGCCCCAGCATTCT.

This clonotype was found a few times. This chain links TRBV20-1 with TRBJ2-5; TRBD1 aligns across 10 bases. The CDR3 has 11 residues. CDR1 and CDR2 from the germline V gene are DFQATT and SNEGSKA (reference sequence). The J segment lost 9 bases and the V segment lost 3 bases, leaving 1 base of the junction unmatched. The CDR3 loop is CSASGQGAQYF. The DNA of the CDR3 is TGCAGTGCTAGTGGACAGGGGGCCCAGTACTTC.

There are many counts of this clonotype. This chain uses TRBV6-5 with TRBJ1-6; tentatively, D is TRBD1 (5 bases). V lost 0 bases and J 7 bases, leaving 10 bases between the germline ends. Germline loops: CDR1 MNHEY, CDR2 SVGAGI. The CDR3 runs 15 residues. The DNA for the CDR3 is TGTGCCAGCAGTTACTCCGGGACCGAGAATTCACCCCTCCACTTT. Protein product: CASSYSGTENSPLHF.

This clonotype was counted at least ten times. This chain links TRBV11-2 with TRBJ2-5; D is perhaps TRBD2 (6 bases). The V and J ends lost 5 bases and 6 bases respectively, with 16 bases between them. This CDR3 region has 14 residues. The germline CDR1 and CDR2 sequences are SGHAT and FQNNGV. The DNA of the CDR3 is TGTGCCAGCAGCCAACTAGCTTCGGCCCAGACCCAGTACTTC. Translation gives CASSQLASAQTQYF.

A remark on this clonotype: A much larger clonotype is one base distant, so this may be a read error. The chain is built from TRBV5-6 and TRBJ2-2; D may be TRBD2 (5 bases). Germline loops: CDR1 SGHDT, CDR2 YYEEEE. CDR3 length: 15 amino acids. Trimming took 1 base from V and 5 from J, leaving 12 bases between them. The DNA for the CDR3 is TGTGCCAGCAGCTTGTTTAGCACGGGGACCGGGGAGCTGTTTTTT. Its translation is CASSLFSTGTGELFF.

Details on this clonotype: Here the CDR3 omits its conserved ending phenylalanine or tryptophan, so a read error is the likely source. Because the CDR3's place on the DNA is in doubt, the DNA is left out and the CDR3 is given as listed by TCRdb. The chain combines TRBV7-8 with TRBJ1-4; TRBD1 was called by the table and not checked on the DNA. The germline V gene has CDR1 SGHVS and CDR2 FQNEAQ. The CDR3 has 15 residues if both end residues are counted. This CDR3 is CASSLGRTGGEKPFL.

As concerns this clonotype: A clone one base away is much larger, so this may be a read error. CDR3 loop: CASSTRQAWGSGANVLTF. CDR3 nucleotides: TGTGCCAGCAGCACCCGACAGGCTTGGGGGTCTGGGGCCAACGTCCTGACTTTC. The chain joins TRBV5-6 to TRBJ2-6, with D possibly matching TRBD1 (6 bases). Trimming took 4 bases from V and 1 from J, leaving 18 bases between them. CDR3 size: 18 residues. CDR1 and CDR2 (germline): SGHDT, YYEEEE.

At least ten counts were recorded for this clonotype. The chain couples TRBV11-1 to TRBJ2-1; TRBD1 aligns across 7 bases. V dropped 5 bases and J dropped 8; count of bases not matched to a gene: 12. Germline values: CDR1 SGHAT, CDR2 FQDESV (reference sequence). CDR3 length equals 15 residues. CDR3 sequence: CASSRQGTSGDEQFF. In DNA, the CDR3 is TGTGCCAGCAGCCGACAGGGTACATCGGGTGATGAGCAGTTCTTC.

This clonotype was seen repeatedly, ten times or more. V is TRBV2 and J is TRBJ2-1; TRBD2 matches 8 bases. Germline V gene sequence: CDR1 SNHLY, CDR2 FYNNEI. Trimming took 7 bases from V and 10 from J; bases not matched to a gene: 12. This CDR3 spans 14 amino acids. Written as DNA, the CDR3 is TGTGCCAGCAAGATAGGGACTAGACCCGTCGAGCAGTTCTTC. Translating it yields CASKIGTRPVEQFF.

As regards this clonotype: Germline is not matched at one junction end, which may reflect a read error. V and J are TRBV29-1 and TRBJ2-5; D unclear. The CDR3 contains 13 residues. Germline CDR1 reads SQVTM; CDR2 reads ANQGSEA. The CDR3 DNA is TGCAGCGTTGATGGTCCTTCCCAAGAGACCCTGTACTTC. Its translation: CSVDGPSQETLYF. The entire variable domain, with the rest obtained from reference TRBV29-1 and TRBJ2-5, is as follows: SAVISQKPSRDICQRGTSLTIQCQVDSQVTMMFWYRQQPGQSLTLIATANQGSEATYESGFVIDKFPISRPNLTFSTLTVSNMSPEDSSIYLCSVDGPSQETLYFGPGTRLLVL.

In its sample, this clonotype was seen many times. The CDR3 protein is CASSFSGFTDTQYF. The CDR3 DNA sequence: TGTGCCAGCAGCTTTAGCGGATTCACAGATACGCAGTATTTT. J is TRBJ2-3 and V is TRBV7-3; TRBD2 is a possible D gene (6 bases). The germline V gene encodes CDR1 SGHTA and CDR2 FQGTGA. Trimming removed 3 bases at V and 2 bases at J, with 9 bases between. The CDR3 loop spans 14 amino acids.

This chain joins TRBV7-3 and TRBJ2-7, with 8 bases identical to TRBD1. Trimming removed 6 bases from V and 5 bases from J; junction bases left unmatched: 15. Germline V gene data show CDR1 as SGHTA and CDR2 as FQGTGA. The CDR3 covers 16 residues. Here the CDR3 reads CASSPRRGRQGNEQYF. Here the CDR3 DNA reads TGTGCCAGCAGTCCCCGCAGGGGGCGCCAAGGTAACGAGCAGTACTTC. Combining the CDR3 with reference TRBV7-3 and TRBJ2-7 gives the whole variable domain GAGVSQTPSNKVTEKGKYVELRCDPISGHTALYWYRQSLGQGPEFLIYFQGTGAADDSGLPNDRFFAVRPEGSVSTLKIQRTERGDSAVYLCASSPRRGRQGNEQYFGPGTRLTVT.

The chain couples TRBV18 to TRBJ1-5, with 12 bases aligning to TRBD1. Germline values: CDR1 KGHSH, CDR2 LQKENI. The trim removed 3 bases at V and 7 bases at J, leaving 4 bases unmatched. The CDR3 spans 15 residues. Here the CDR3 DNA reads TGTGCCAGCTCACCCGGGACAGGGGGCGGCCAGCCCCAGCATTTT. Protein sequence: CASSPGTGGGQPQHF.

A remark on this clonotype: It may be a read error: a sequence one base away is much more abundant. The chain recombines TRBV7-3 with TRBJ2-5; perhaps D is TRBD1 or TRBD2 (6 bases each). This CDR3 has 15 residues. Germline V CDR1 and CDR2: SGHTA, FQGTGA. The DNA for the CDR3 is TGTGCCAGCAGCTTATTAGGGGGGACCCAAGAGACCCAGCACTTC. Protein sequence: CASSLLGGTQETQHF.

The gene calls are TRBV4-1 and TRBJ2-1; D may be TRBD1 (6 bases). The CDR3 has 16 amino acids. The germline gives CDR1 MGHRA, CDR2 YSYEKL. Trimming took 2 bases from V and 3 from J, leaving 14 bases between them. The CDR3 sequence: CASSQIRGAGYNEQFF. The CDR3 nucleotides read TGCGCCAGCAGCCAAATCAGGGGAGCTGGCTACAATGAGCAGTTCTTC.

This clonotype has more than one count but fewer than ten. The chain couples TRBV25-1 to TRBJ2-1; 10 nucleotides align to TRBD1. The CDR3 contains 15 residues. Germline V gives CDR1 MGHDK, CDR2 SYGVNS. Trimming at V came to 8 bases and at J to 8 bases, leaving 12 bases not matched to a gene. For the CDR3, the DNA is TGTGCCAGCTCATCCGGGACAGGGGCGGGCGATGAGCAGTTCTTC. This sequence encodes CASSSGTGAGDEQFF.

This clonotype came up many times. The chain joins TRBV12-3 or TRBV12-4 to TRBJ1-3; maybe TRBD1 (6 bases). The V end lost 3 bases, the J end lost 5 bases, and 17 bases lay between the germline ends. This CDR3 is 16 amino acids long. CDR3 amino acids: CASSFGQRGGRNTIYF. CDR3 DNA sequence: TGTGCCAGCAGTTTCGGACAGAGAGGCGGTAGAAACACCATATATTTT.

Only a few counts were recorded for this clonotype. This chain joins TRBV12-3 or TRBV12-4 and TRBJ2-1, with TRBD2 as a possible D gene (6 bases). This CDR3 is built from 16 residues. V was pared by 3 bases and J by 0 bases, with 12 bases between. CDR3 in amino acids: CASSFGGMSSYNEQFF. CDR3 bases: TGTGCCAGCAGTTTCGGCGGGATGAGCTCCTACAATGAGCAGTTCTTC.